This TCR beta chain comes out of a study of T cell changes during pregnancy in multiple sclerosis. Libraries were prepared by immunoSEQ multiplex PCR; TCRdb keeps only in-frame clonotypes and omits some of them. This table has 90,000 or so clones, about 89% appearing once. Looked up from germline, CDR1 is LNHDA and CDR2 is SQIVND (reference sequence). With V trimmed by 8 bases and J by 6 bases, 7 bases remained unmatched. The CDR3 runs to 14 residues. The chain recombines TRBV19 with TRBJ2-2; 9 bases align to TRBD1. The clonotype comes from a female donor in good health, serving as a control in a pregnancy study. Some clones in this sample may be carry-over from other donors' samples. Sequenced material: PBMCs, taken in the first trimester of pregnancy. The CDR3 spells CASGTGMAAGELFF. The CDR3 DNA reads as TGTGCCAGTGGGACAGGGATGGCCGCCGGGGAGCTGTTTTTT.